This T cell receptor (beta chain) was profiled in a study of T cells in localized non-small cell lung cancer (TCRdb year 2020). Turning to the overall study: T cell repertoires of 236 early-stage NSCLC patients were analyzed, with tumors being compared against uninvolved tumor-adjacent lungs. The cohort consisted of roughly 240 treatment-naive NSCLC patients whose localized lung tumors had been resected. NSCLC patients had a mean age of approximately 72 years, and around 140 were male and more than 90 female. Overall study outcomes, separate from this receptor: Of the top 100 tumor clones, a median of 57 were detected in paired uninvolved adjacent lung; around 30 were also among that lung's top 100. Uninvolved tumor-adjacent lung showed the highest T cell clonality, higher than tumor, which suggests more focused antigenic responses in the adjacent lung. Because multi-region sequencing of the tumors was not done, intratumor heterogeneity could not be ruled out. Longer overall survival was associated with higher T cell density in blood, whereas shorter survival was associated with higher clonality in adjacent lung. Because of the exploratory design, TCR variables were selected using unadjusted p-values without false-discovery rate correction.

TCR beta CDR3 regions were sequenced from DNA using the immunoSEQ Assay. In the source study's methods: To compute T cell density, TCR beta template counts were normalized to usable DNA, which was estimated by amplifying housekeeping genes. The preseqR package was used to estimate richness by extrapolating to 400,000 templates for PBMC samples and to 120,000 templates for tissue samples. Clonality was defined by subtracting Pielou's evenness from one. Tissue-enriched TCRs were identified through differential abundance testing performed on productive amino-acid clonotypes, with a minimum total count of 5 and an alpha of 0.1. The Jaccard Index and the Morisita Overlap Index were used to measure how much the repertoires overlapped between compartments. GLIPH grouped TCR beta CDR3s together with public tetramer-defined viral CDR3s, and a viral motif had to include at least three viral sequences and show V-gene enrichment. Entries here come from immuneACCESS through TCRdb and include only in-frame sequences with V and J called. Some clones fail to appear in such tables; in the studies checked, an unresolved V gene covers under half of the shortfall, and the cause of the remainder is unknown. D and trimming come from the DNA, and the V and J calls and clone size come from that table. Counted in this sample were about 12,000 clones; about 83% of them appeared once. Approximately 22% of the sample is in the top ten clones.

Trimming costs V 0 bases and J 7 bases, and their ends lie 7 bases apart. The germline V gene gives CDR1 as KGHSH and CDR2 as LQKENI. From cysteine to phenylalanine, the CDR3 is 13 amino acids long. The DNA shown is the 39-base CDR3, in frame from base 1. At diagnosis, tumor, uninvolved tumor-adjacent lung and peripheral blood were collected and then preserved as a mix of FFPE and fresh-frozen material. For TCR repertoire profiling, blood samples were analyzed as peripheral blood mononuclear cells. A note on this clone: No cognate antigen has been identified for it. No quality values exist for individual bases; no much larger clone is one base distant.

This material consisted of peripheral blood, taken before any cancer treatment. The clonotype originates from a male donor aged 60 or older with stage I lung adenocarcinoma. This chain is built from TRBV18 and TRBJ1-5; a tentative D call is TRBD1 (5 bases match). The sequenced DNA is TGTGCCAGCTCACCACCGTCAGGGCAGCCCCAGCATTTT. Translation gives CASSPPSGQPQHF.